Listed below are T cell receptor beta chains from one sample, sequenced in a study of cytomegalovirus exposure and HLA in healthy donors. Some clones are missing from TCRdb's copy, which holds only in-frame ones; the method was immunoSEQ multiplex PCR. The specimen's table records 25,000 to 40,000 clones. Sample: PBMCs. The receptor set was obtained from a woman aged 40 to 50 in good health and CMV-seropositive. Both conserved end residues are part of each CDR3. The D gene is left open where the match is weak.

TRBV29-1	TRBJ2-7	TRBD2	TGCAGCGTTGCGGGCCCGACTAGCGAGACCGAGCAGTACTTC	CSVAGPTSETEQYF
TRBV18	TRBJ2-7	TRBD2	TGTGCCAGCTCACCACGGGAGGGCGAGCAGTACTTC	CASSPREGEQYF
TRBV27	TRBJ1-3	-	TGTGCCAGCAGGTCCAACTCTGGAAACACCATATATTTT	CASRSNSGNTIYF
TRBV27	TRBJ2-7	TRBD1	TGTGCCAGCAGGCGACAGGGGAGCTCCTACGAGCAGTACTTC	CASRRQGSSYEQYF
TRBV6-6	TRBJ2-2	TRBD2	TGTGCCAGGATTCCGGGACTAGCGGGAGGGTCCGAGCTGTTTTTT	CARIPGLAGGSELFF
TRBV6-1	TRBJ1-5	-	TGTGCCAGCAGTGGCCTTATGGGGGCGCGTAGCAATCAGCCCCAGCATTTT	CASSGLMGARSNQPQHF
TRBV7-6	TRBJ2-1	-	TGTGCCAGCAGCTTAGGGGCGGCAGGGCGGAATGAGCAGTTCTTC	CASSLGAAGRNEQFF
TRBV30	TRBJ2-7	TRBD1	TGTGCCTGGAGTTTGGGACAGGGGGTGGGCGAGCAGTACTTC	CAWSLGQGVGEQYF
TRBV29-1	TRBJ2-7	TRBD2	TGCAGCGTTGTTGGGACTAGCGGCTCCTACGAGCAGTACTTC	CSVVGTSGSYEQYF
TRBV5-4	TRBJ1-1	-	TGTGCCAGCAGCTCGGACAGAGGGACTGAAGCTTTCTTT	CASSSDRGTEAFF
TRBV27	TRBJ2-3	TRBD2	TGTGCCAGCAGTCTCCTACTATCTAGCGGGGGGGTGGCAGATACGCAGTATTTT	CASSLLLSSGGVADTQYF
TRBV6-6	TRBJ2-7	TRBD2	TGTGCCAGCAGCGGACTGGGCGGGACTAGAAATTCTGTGCAGTACTTC	CASSGLGGTRNSVQYF
TRBV6-6	TRBJ2-7	-	TGTGCCAGCAGTTACTCGACGCACGGGTCCTACGAGCAGTACTTC	CASSYSTHGSYEQYF
TRBV6-1	TRBJ1-1	-	TGTGCCAGCAGCCAACGCGGGGATGAAGCTTTCTTT	CASSQRGDEAFF
TRBV28	TRBJ2-7	TRBD1	TGTGCCAGCAGCCTCCGGGACAGGGCCTACGAGCAGTACTTC	CASSLRDRAYEQYF
TRBV6-5	TRBJ2-1	-	TGTGCCAGCGGGCGGGTCTCCTACAATGAGCAGTTCTTC	CASGRVSYNEQFF
TRBV6-5	TRBJ2-3	-	TGTGCCAGCAGTTACCACAACACAGATACGCAGTATTTT	CASSYHNTDTQYF
TRBV30	TRBJ1-2	-	TGTGCCTGGAGTGCATCTAATCTCAACTATGGCTACACCTTC	CAWSASNLNYGYTF
TRBV19	TRBJ1-2	TRBD1	TGTGCCAGTAGTGCCATTACAGGGGTTAACTATGGCTACACCTTC	CASSAITGVNYGYTF
TRBV6-1	TRBJ2-1	-	TGTGCCAGCAGTGATGGCCCAAGACAGGAACACAACAATGAGCAGTTCTTC	CASSDGPRQEHNNEQFF
TRBV29-1	TRBJ1-1	TRBD1	TGCAGCGCCAGGGGGATCATCACTGAAGATTTCTTT	CSARGIITEDFF
TRBV6-5	TRBJ2-4	TRBD1	TGTGCCAGCAGTAACTCACAGGGGGCCAAAAACATTCAGTACTTC	CASSNSQGAKNIQYF
TRBV6-1	TRBJ2-5	TRBD2	TGTGCCAGCAGTGAAGGGCTAGCGGGAGGCGGGGAGACCCAGTACTTC	CASSEGLAGGGETQYF
TRBV27	TRBJ2-7	TRBD2	TGTGCCAGCAGTCTTTCTAGCGGGAGCTCCTACGAGCAGTACTTC	CASSLSSGSSYEQYF
TRBV7-7	TRBJ2-2	-	TGTGCTAGCAGCTTATCCAGAGGCACCGGGGAGCTGTTTTTT	CASSLSRGTGELFF
TRBV27	TRBJ2-3	TRBD2	TGTGCCAGCAGTTTGCGACTAGCCATAGATACGCAGTATTTT	CASSLRLAIDTQYF